The following is a T cell receptor beta chain sequence with its context. A few counts support this clone. Its recognized antigen is unknown. Base quality data are lacking; no much larger clone is found one base away. The treatment or condition label of this sample denotes: around 19 received Ad26.COV2.S at low or high dose, single or two shots; 5 received placebo; per-sample allocation not given. For vaccine and placebo recipients, repertoires were sequenced using samples collected on day 63 after the first injection. In Cohort 1b, roughly 26 adults aged 18-55 years were enrolled at a single site in Boston, USA, between 29 July and 7 August 2020. As a vaccine, Ad26.COV2.S was a replication-incompetent adenovirus type 26 vector that expressed a prefusion-stabilized SARS-CoV-2 spike protein derived from the original Wuhan strain. These data originate in a study of Ad26.COV2.S vaccination and SARS-CoV-2 variants (dated by TCRdb to the early 2020s). About the study as a whole: Donors in the vaccine arm were drawn from COV1001, a multicentre, randomized, double-blind, placebo-controlled phase I-IIa trial testing Ad26.COV2.S in healthy adults. Trial participants were randomized into five groups of five, in which low-dose or high-dose Ad26.COV2.S was given once or twice, or placebo was given on both occasions. The TCR-sequenced set comprised about 30 samples: around 20 Ad26.COV2.S vaccine recipients, 5 placebo recipients and 8 SARS-CoV-2 convalescent individuals. Blinding of investigators to trial group allocation was maintained during experiments and outcome assessment. Ad26.COV2.S was administered intramuscularly at a dose of 5x10^10 or 1x10^11 viral particles, either as one shot or as two shots given 56 days apart. Sequencing of the TCRbeta repertoire served to evaluate the specificity and breadth of SARS-CoV-2-reactive T cell receptors following Ad26.COV2.S vaccination. General conclusions and limits of the study: Comparing responses between vaccine doses or regimens was not something the study was powered to do. According to the authors, total T cell responses may have been underestimated by the TCR breadth and depth analyses. Substantial breadth of spike-specific CD8+ and CD4+ T cell responses was reported after vaccination. Ad26.COV2.S recipients had higher spike-specific TCR breadth than placebo recipients (P = 0.0014). Non-spike TCR breadth was comparable between vaccine and placebo recipients, consistent with the vaccine containing only spike.

The immunoSEQ Assay was the method used to sequence TCRbeta CDR3 regions. After extraction, genomic DNA underwent amplification by bias-controlled multiplex PCR, followed by high-throughput sequencing. As for the original processing: To quantify the absolute abundance of each unique TCRbeta CDR3 region, sequences were collapsed and filtered. T cell fraction was estimated by normalization of TCRbeta template counts to usable DNA, with usable DNA being measured through amplification of reference genes present in all nucleated cells. Repertoire TCRs were annotated as SARS-CoV-2-specific by exact matching of V gene, CDR3 amino acid sequence and J gene to a known reactive TCR set. MIRA supplied the reference SARS-CoV-2 TCR set, which was filtered for enrichment in COVID-19-positive ImmuneCODE repertoires so that public or cross-reactive TCRs were removed. Drawing on the MIRA antigens, annotated TCRs were analysed further at the level of specific ORF or position within ORF. Depth was the summed frequency of annotated unique rearrangements, while breadth was defined as annotated unique rearrangements over total unique productive rearrangements. Group comparisons of TCR breadth used two-sided Wilcoxon rank-sum tests. Sourced from immuneACCESS, this table was stored by TCRdb with only in-frame sequences that have V and J called. A share of the clones is absent; for the studies checked, an unresolved V gene accounts for under half, and the remainder has no known explanation. V, J and clone size were drawn from that table, and D and trimming were deduced from the DNA. Within this sample are a few hundred thousand clones, with around four fifths of them counted one time only. The ten largest clones represent roughly 7.4% of the sample.

As encoded in the germline V gene, CDR1 is MGHRA while CDR2 is YSYEKL. V is clipped by 0 bases and J by 0 bases, and the sequence between their germline boundaries is 12 bases long. Its CDR3 holds 16 amino acids, cysteine through phenylalanine. Only the CDR3 portion is preserved as DNA: 48 bases, with reading frame beginning at the first base. In this chain, TRBV4-1 is recombined with TRBJ2-7; TRBD2 might be the D gene, on 6 matching bases. Sequencing used peripheral blood, obtained in a trial of Ad26.COV2.S vaccine versus placebo. The TCR originated in a person between 18 and 65 years old who received the Ad26.COV2.S COVID-19 vaccine or a placebo. The DNA is TGCGCCAGCAGCCAAGAAGCACAGCGGGCCTCCTACGAGCAGTACTTC. Its product reads: CASSQEAQRASYEQYF.